The sample holds many counts of the clone carrying this T cell receptor beta chain. The data belong to a study of Graves' ophthalmopathy and Graves' hyperthyroidism. The CDR3 is 15 amino acids. Trimming shortened V by 5 bases and J by 5 bases, and 13 bases separated the two germline ends. In germline, CDR1 is SGHAT, CDR2 FQNNGV. Amplified material comprised TCR beta CDR3 regions derived from RNA transcripts. Second-round multiplex PCR followed a first-round RT-PCR using HTBI primers. TCRdb used MiXCR to reprocess the multiplex PCR reads, holding one entry per CDR3 protein. The table records more than 1,000,000 distinct CDR3 sequences, 35% to 40% of them present only once. Pregnancy or lactation, uncontrolled infections and other autoimmune diseases were grounds for excluding patients.

The chain employs TRBV11-2 and TRBJ1-6; the D gene is possibly TRBD1 (6 bases). The TCR comes from an adult man with Graves' hyperthyroidism. Source material: peripheral blood or thyroid tissue (not recorded which). The CDR3 nucleotides read TGTGCCAGCAGCAAAACAGGGAGTAATAATTCACCCCTCCACTTT. As protein: CASSKTGSNNSPLHF.